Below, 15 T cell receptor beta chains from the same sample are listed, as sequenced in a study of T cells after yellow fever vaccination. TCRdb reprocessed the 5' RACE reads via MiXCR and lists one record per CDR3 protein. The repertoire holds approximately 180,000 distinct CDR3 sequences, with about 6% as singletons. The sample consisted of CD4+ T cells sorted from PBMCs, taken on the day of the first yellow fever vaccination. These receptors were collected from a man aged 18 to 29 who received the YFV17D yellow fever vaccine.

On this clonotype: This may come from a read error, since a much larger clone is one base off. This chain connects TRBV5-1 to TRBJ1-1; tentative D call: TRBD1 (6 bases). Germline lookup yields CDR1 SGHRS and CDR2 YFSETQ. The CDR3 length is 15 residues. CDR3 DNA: TGCGACAGCCGAATTGACGGACAGCCGAACACTGAAGCTTTCTTT. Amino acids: CDSRIDGQPNTEAFF.

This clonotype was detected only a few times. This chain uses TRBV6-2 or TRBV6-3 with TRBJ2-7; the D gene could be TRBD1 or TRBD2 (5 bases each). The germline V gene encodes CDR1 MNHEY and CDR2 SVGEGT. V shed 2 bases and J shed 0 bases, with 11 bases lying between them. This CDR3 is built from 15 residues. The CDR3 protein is CASSYRDGYSYEQYF. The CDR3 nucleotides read TGTGCCAGCAGTTACAGGGACGGCTACTCCTACGAGCAGTACTTC.

The CDR3 protein is CASSDTQAYNQPQHF. The DNA for the CDR3 is TGTGCCAGCAGTGATACGCAGGCATACAATCAGCCCCAGCATTTT. The V and J genes are TRBV6-1 and TRBJ1-5; D gene uncertain. CDR1 MNHNS and CDR2 SASEGT come from the germline V gene. Trimming cost V 3 bases and J 3 bases, with 12 bases left between them. The CDR3 runs to 15 residues.

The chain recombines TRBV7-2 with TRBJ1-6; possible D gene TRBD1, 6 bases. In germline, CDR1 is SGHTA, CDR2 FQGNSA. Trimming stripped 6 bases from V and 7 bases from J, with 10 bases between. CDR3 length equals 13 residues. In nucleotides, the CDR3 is TGTGCCAGCAGTGGACAGACAAATTCACCCCTCCACTTT. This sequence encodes CASSGQTNSPLHF.

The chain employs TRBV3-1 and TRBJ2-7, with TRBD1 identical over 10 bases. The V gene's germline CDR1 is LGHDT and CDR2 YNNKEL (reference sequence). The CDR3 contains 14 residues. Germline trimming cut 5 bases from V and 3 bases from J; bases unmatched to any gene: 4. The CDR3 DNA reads TGTGCCAGCAGCGCTTGGACAGGGGGCTACGAGCAGTACTTC. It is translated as CASSAWTGGYEQYF.

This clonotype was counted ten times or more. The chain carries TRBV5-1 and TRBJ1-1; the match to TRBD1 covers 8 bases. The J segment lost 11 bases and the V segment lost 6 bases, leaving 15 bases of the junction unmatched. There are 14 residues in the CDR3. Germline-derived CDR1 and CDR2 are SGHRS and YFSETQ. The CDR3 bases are TGCGCCAGCAACCCTGGGGTCACAGGGGGAAACGCTTTCTTT. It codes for CASNPGVTGGNAFF.

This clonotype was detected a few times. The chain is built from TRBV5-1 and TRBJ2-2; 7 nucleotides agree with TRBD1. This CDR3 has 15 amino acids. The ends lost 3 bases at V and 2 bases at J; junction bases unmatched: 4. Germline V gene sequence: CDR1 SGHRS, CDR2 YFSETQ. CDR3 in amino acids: CASSYWDRNTGELFF. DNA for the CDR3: TGCGCCAGCAGCTACTGGGACAGAAACACCGGGGAGCTGTTTTTT.

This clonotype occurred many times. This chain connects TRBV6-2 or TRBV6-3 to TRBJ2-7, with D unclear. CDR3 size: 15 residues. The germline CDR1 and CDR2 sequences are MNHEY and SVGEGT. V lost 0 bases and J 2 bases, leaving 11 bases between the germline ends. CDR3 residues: CASSYSKRQPYEQYF. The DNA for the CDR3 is TGTGCCAGCAGTTACTCGAAGCGCCAACCCTACGAGCAGTACTTC.

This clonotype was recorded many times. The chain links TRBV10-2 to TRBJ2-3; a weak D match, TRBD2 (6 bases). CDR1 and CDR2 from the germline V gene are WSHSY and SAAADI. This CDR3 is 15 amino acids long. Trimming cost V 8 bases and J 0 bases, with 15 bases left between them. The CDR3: CASQIAATSTDTQYF. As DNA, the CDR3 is TGCGCCAGCCAGATAGCGGCAACTAGCACAGATACGCAGTATTTT.

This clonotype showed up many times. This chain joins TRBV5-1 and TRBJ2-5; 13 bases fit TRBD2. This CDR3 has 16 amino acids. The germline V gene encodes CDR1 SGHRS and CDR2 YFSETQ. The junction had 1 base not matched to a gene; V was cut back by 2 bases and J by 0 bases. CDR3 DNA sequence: TGCGCCAGCAGCTTTGGGACTAGCGGGAACCAAGAGACCCAGTACTTC. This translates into CASSFGTSGNQETQYF.

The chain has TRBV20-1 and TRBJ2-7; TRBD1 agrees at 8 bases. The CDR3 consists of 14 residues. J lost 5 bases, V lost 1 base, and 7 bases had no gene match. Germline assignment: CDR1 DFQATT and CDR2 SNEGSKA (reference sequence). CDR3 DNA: TGCAGTGCTAGAGGAGAGGACAGGGCCAACGAGCAGTACTTC. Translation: CSARGEDRANEQYF.

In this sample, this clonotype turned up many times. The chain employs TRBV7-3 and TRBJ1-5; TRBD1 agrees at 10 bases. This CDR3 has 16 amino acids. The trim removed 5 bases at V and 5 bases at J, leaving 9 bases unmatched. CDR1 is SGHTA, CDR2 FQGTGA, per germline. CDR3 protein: CASSPTYGTGDQPQHF. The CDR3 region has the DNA TGTGCCAGCAGCCCGACCTATGGGACAGGGGATCAGCCCCAGCATTTT.

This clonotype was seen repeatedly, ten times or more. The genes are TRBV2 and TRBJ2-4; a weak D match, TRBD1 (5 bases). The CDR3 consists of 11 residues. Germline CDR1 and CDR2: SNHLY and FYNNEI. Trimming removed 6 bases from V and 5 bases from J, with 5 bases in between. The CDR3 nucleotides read TGTGCCAGCAGCAGGGAAAACATTCAGTACTTC. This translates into CASSRENIQYF.

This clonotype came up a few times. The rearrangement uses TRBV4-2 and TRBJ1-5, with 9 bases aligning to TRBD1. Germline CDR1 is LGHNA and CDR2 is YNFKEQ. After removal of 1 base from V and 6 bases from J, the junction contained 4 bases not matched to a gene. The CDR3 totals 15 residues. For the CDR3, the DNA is TGTGCCAGCAGCCAAGGACAGGGGGTAGGTCAGCCCCAGCATTTT. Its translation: CASSQGQGVGQPQHF.

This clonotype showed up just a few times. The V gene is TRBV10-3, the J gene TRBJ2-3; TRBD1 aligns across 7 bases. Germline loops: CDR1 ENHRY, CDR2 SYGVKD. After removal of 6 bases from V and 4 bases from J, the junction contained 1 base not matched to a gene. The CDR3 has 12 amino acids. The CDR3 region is CAIRTGPDTQYF. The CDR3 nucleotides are TGTGCCATCAGGACAGGGCCAGATACGCAGTATTTT.